This TCR beta chain was sequenced for a study of blood T cell repertoires in COVID-19 (dated by TCRdb to 2020 to 2021). Concerning the study at large: The collaborator samples originated in the United States, Italy and Spain and spanned the acute and convalescent phases of COVID-19. The material from the prospective study consisted of cDNA or gDNA derived from T cells, B-cell-depleted T cells, or PBMCs. The dataset comprised deeply sampled blood TCRbeta repertoires from subjects exposed to, actively infected with, or recovered from COVID-19. The repertoires were released in a freely available public database intended as a resource for research on the immune response to SARS-CoV-2. The samples were drawn from two sources: the first 160 participants of the ongoing ImmuneRACE study, and some 1,300 subjects contributed by 6 global collaborators. Sample metadata almost always included a de-identified subject ID, COVID-19 status, age in years and sex. Where available, HLA class I and class II types were taken from metadata supplied by the sample provider and were not determined by assay-based typing.

TCRbeta CDR3 regions were amplified from genomic DNA using the immunoSEQ Assay, a bias-controlled multiplex PCR. As for how the authors treated the data: The number of nucleated cells in each sample was estimated by amplification of reference gene primers within the assay. To quantify the absolute abundance of each unique TCRbeta CDR3 rearrangement, sequence reads were collapsed and filtered. For each sample, productive Simpson clonality was calculated as the square root of Simpson's diversity index over productive rearrangements. This immuneACCESS table, as held by TCRdb, lists in-frame sequences with V and J called but not all clones. Of the missing ones, under half trace to an unresolved V gene in checked studies; the others have no known cause. The V and J calls and clone size come from that table; D and trimming were worked out from the DNA. The sample has tens of thousands of clones on record, approximately 89% of them singletons. The top ten hold about 2.2% of the sample.

The collaborating institutions used their own protocols to collect whole blood in K2EDTA tubes. For TCRbeta analysis, collaborator samples were shipped as frozen whole blood, as isolated PBMCs, or as DNA extracted from either sample type. The CDR3 runs 17 residues from the cysteine to the phenylalanine. Of all the DNA, just the CDR3 is kept, 51 bases in frame from base 1. V has 3 bases trimmed and J has 0 bases trimmed; junction bases matching no gene number 7. The germline V gene specifies SGDLS as CDR1 and YYNGEE as CDR2. Note on this clone: Its antigen target is currently unknown. No clone much larger than this one lies a single base away; base qualities are absent.

The research as a whole found: The amount of clinical and demographic metadata varied by source and participant and was provided uncurated.

The receptor was isolated from a man aged 45-65 years with active COVID-19. What was sequenced was peripheral blood. This chain joins TRBV9 to TRBJ2-5, and 11 junctional nucleotides match TRBD2. The base sequence is TGTGCCAGCAGCGGGGAGTGGGGACTAGCGGACCAAGAGACCCAGTACTTC. Its translation is CASSGEWGLADQETQYF.